Given below is one T cell receptor beta chain in context. The target of this receptor is not known. No qualities accompany the bases; no much larger clone lies one base away. The record originates from a study (dated by TCRdb to about 2016). The receptor library was made with RT-PCR. Instrument used: Illumina MiSeq. TCRdb ran its own pipeline on the public reads, namely fastp trimming at Q25 and MiXCR clone calling, and kept in-frame beta chains. Rows matching on CDR3 protein sequence are summarized as one entry with the most common DNA and genes. The sample includes fewer than 800,000 distinct CDR3 sequences, with 13% to 15% observed a single time. The ten largest make up just over 3.5% of the sample. The clonotype comes from a female donor in good health, serving as a healthy control. Sequencing was performed on memory CD4+ T cells from blood.

CDR3 region: CSSTGRLSTDTQYF. The DNA sequence is TGCAGTTCGACGGGTCGGCTTAGCACAGATACGCAGTATTTT. The rearrangement joined TRBV20-1 to TRBJ2-3; no D gene call is confident. Cut back by 8 bases and 0 bases, the V and J ends lie 15 bases apart. CDR1 is given as DFQATT and CDR2 as SNEGSKA, both from the germline V gene (reference sequence). Its CDR3 holds 14 amino acids, cysteine through phenylalanine. This entry keeps only the CDR3 DNA: 42 bases, framed from base 1.